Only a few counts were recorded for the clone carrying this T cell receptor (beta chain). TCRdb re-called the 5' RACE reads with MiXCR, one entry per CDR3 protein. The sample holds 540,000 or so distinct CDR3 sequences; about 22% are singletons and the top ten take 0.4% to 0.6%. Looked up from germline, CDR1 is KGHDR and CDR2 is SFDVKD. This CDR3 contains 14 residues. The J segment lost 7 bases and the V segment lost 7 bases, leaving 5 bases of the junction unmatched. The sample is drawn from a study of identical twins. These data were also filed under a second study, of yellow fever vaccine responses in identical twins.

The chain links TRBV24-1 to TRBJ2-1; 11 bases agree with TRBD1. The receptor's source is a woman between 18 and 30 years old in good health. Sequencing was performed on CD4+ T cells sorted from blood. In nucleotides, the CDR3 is TGTGCCACCAGAGGGTGGGACAGGGGGAATGAGCAGTTCTTC. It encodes CATRGWDRGNEQFF.